The 18 T cell receptor beta chains below all came from one sample that was sequenced in a study of shared clonotypes between healthy human individuals. TCRdb's copy holds only in-frame clones and misses some; the assay was immunoSEQ multiplex PCR. Seen here are over 300,000 clones, roughly 91% observed once, and the top ten hold about 17%. The sequenced material came from memory CD8+ T cells sorted from blood. Documented subset: CD45RO+ cells pooled with CCR7-negative TemRA cells. These receptors were obtained from a young man in good health.

The chain couples TRBV7-2 to TRBJ2-7, with 12 nucleotides matching TRBD1. Per the germline V gene, CDR1 is SGHTA and CDR2 is FQGNSA. V shed 3 bases and J 7 bases; nucleotides not matched to a gene: 7. The CDR3 extends over 15 amino acids. CDR3 sequence (DNA): TGTGCCAGCAGCTTTACCGGGACAGGGGGCTGGGAGCAGTACTTC. It is translated as CASSFTGTGGWEQYF. Using reference TRBV7-2 and TRBJ2-7 for the parts outside the CDR3, the full variable domain is GAGVSQSPSNKVTEKGKDVELRCDPISGHTALYWYRQSLGQGLEFLIYFQGNSAPDKSGLPSDRFSAERTGGSVSTLTIQRTQQEDSAVYLCASSFTGTGGWEQYFGPGTRLTVT.

CDR3 nucleotides: TGCAGCGTGAAACAGGGGACCTACGAGCAGTACTTC. Protein: CSVKQGTYEQYF. V and J are TRBV29-1 and TRBJ2-7; TRBD1 matches 7 bases. Looked up from germline, CDR1 is SQVTM and CDR2 is ANQGSEA. The CDR3 covers 12 residues. V dropped 6 bases and J dropped 2; count of bases not matched to a gene: 4.

The chain links TRBV4-1 to TRBJ1-6; possible D gene TRBD1, 5 bases. Germline values: CDR1 MGHRA, CDR2 YSYEKL. Trimming stripped 1 base from V and 4 bases from J, with 5 bases between. The CDR3 sequence is 14 residues long. This CDR3 reads CASSQGQYNSPLHF. In DNA form, the CDR3 reads TGCGCCAGCAGCCAAGGACAGTATAATTCACCCCTCCACTTT.

J is TRBJ2-7 and V is TRBV4-2; D is possibly TRBD1 (6 bases). The germline V gene encodes CDR1 LGHNA and CDR2 YNFKEQ. V was pared by 0 bases and J by 5 bases, with 17 bases between. The length of the CDR3 is 16 residues. DNA for the CDR3: TGTGCCAGCAGCCAAGATTTGGGGGCAGTGGGGAACGAGCAGTACTTC. Encoded protein: CASSQDLGAVGNEQYF.

This chain uses TRBV4-1 with TRBJ1-4; 9 bases are a match to TRBD1. Trimming at V came to 5 bases and at J to 5 bases, leaving 6 bases not matched to a gene. The V gene's germline CDR1 is MGHRA and CDR2 YSYEKL. The CDR3 contains 15 residues. DNA for the CDR3: TGCGCCAGCAGCAGAGCGGACAGGGGCAATGAAAAACTGTTTTTT. Amino acids: CASSRADRGNEKLFF.

The genes are TRBV4-1 and TRBJ2-7; D unresolved. The CDR3 runs 15 residues. Trimming removed 0 bases from V and 3 bases from J, with 12 bases in between. CDR1 is MGHRA and CDR2 is YSYEKL in the germline V gene. The CDR3 DNA is TGCGCCAGCAGCCAAGAAAGGTGGCTGGGCTACGAGCAGTACTTC. The encoded protein is CASSQERWLGYEQYF.

The chain recombines TRBV5-1 with TRBJ2-3, with D possibly TRBD2 on 5 matching bases. Trimming removed 9 bases from V and 4 bases from J, with 21 bases in between. The CDR3 has 15 residues. Germline V lookup: CDR1 SGHRS, CDR2 YFSETQ. CDR3 residues: CATRGERGFPDTQYF. CDR3 sequence (DNA): TGCGCCACCCGGGGAGAGAGAGGTTTCCCAGATACGCAGTATTTT.

The sample holds a few counts of this clone. V and J are TRBV29-1 and TRBJ1-2; D unclear. Trimming took 4 bases from V and 4 from J, leaving 7 bases between them. The CDR3 totals 11 residues. Looked up from germline, CDR1 is SQVTM and CDR2 is ANQGSEA. The CDR3 loop reads CSVVDGYGYTF. CDR3 DNA sequence: TGCAGCGTTGTGGATGGCTATGGCTACACCTTC.

Ten or more counts support this clone. The chain couples TRBV5-4 to TRBJ2-3; possibly TRBD2 for D (6 bases). The germline gives CDR1 SGHNT, CDR2 YYREEE (reference sequence). V lost 0 bases, J lost 0 bases, and 11 bases lay in between. The CDR3 consists of 16 residues. The CDR3: CASSLVADTSTDTQYF. The CDR3 DNA reads as TGTGCCAGCAGCTTGGTAGCGGATACTAGCACAGATACGCAGTATTTT.

The chain joins TRBV25-1 to TRBJ2-5, with no clear D. The CDR3 totals 11 residues. V lost 6 bases, J lost 5 bases, and 7 bases lay in between. Germline assignment: CDR1 MGHDK and CDR2 SYGVNS. The CDR3 DNA follows: TGTGCCAGCAGGCTAGGGGAGACCCAGTACTTC. As protein: CASRLGETQYF. Complete variable domain (other parts from reference TRBV25-1 and TRBJ2-5): EADIYQTPRYLVIGTGKKITLECSQTMGHDKMYWYQQDPGMELHLIHYSYGVNSTEKGDLSSESTVSRIRTEHFPLTLESARPSHTSQYLCASRLGETQYFGPGTRLLVL.

The V gene is TRBV11-2, the J gene TRBJ2-7; 10 nucleotides agree with TRBD2. In germline, CDR1 is SGHAT, CDR2 FQNNGV. The CDR3 consists of 15 residues. J lost 3 bases, V lost 3 bases, and 5 bases had no gene match. CDR3 DNA: TGTGCCAGCAGCTTTCGGCTAGCGGGGGACTACGAGCAGTACTTC. It encodes CASSFRLAGDYEQYF.

CDR3 sequence (DNA): TGTGCCAGCAGCCCGGGGACTGAGCAGTTCTTC. This sequence encodes CASSPGTEQFF. This sequence joins TRBV7-9 and TRBJ2-1; D might be TRBD1 or TRBD2, each matching 5 bases. Trimming pared 5 bases from V and 9 bases from J, leaving 8 bases between. The length of the CDR3 is 11 residues. Germline CDR1 and CDR2: SEHNR and FQNEAQ (reference sequence).

The genes are TRBV13 and TRBJ2-1, with D possibly matching TRBD2 (7 bases). The V gene lost 7 bases and the J gene lost 0 bases, with 16 bases spanning the gap. The CDR3 contains 16 residues. Germline CDR1 reads PRHDT; CDR2 reads FYEKMQ (reference sequence). The CDR3 sequence: CASTSGGLSSYNEQFF. Here the CDR3 DNA reads TGTGCCAGCACCTCGGGGGGCCTAAGCTCCTACAATGAGCAGTTCTTC.

The rearrangement uses TRBV13 and TRBJ2-7, with D possibly being TRBD2 (6 bases). V lost 5 bases to trimming and J lost 3 bases, with 14 bases between them. Germline CDR1 and CDR2: PRHDT and FYEKMQ (reference sequence). This CDR3 spans 14 amino acids. CDR3 sequence reads: CASSTVGGSYEQYF. The CDR3 DNA reads as TGTGCCAGCAGCACCGTTGGAGGGAGCTACGAGCAGTACTTC.

The chain links TRBV5-5 to TRBJ2-7, with D perhaps TRBD1 (6 bases). Trimming stripped 0 bases from V and 4 bases from J, with 11 bases between. Germline CDR1 is SGHKS and CDR2 is YYEKEE (reference sequence). CDR3 size: 14 residues. CDR3 sequence reads: CASSLARGGYEQYF. CDR3 sequence (DNA): TGTGCCAGCAGCTTGGCCAGGGGTGGTTACGAGCAGTACTTC.

CDR3 coding DNA: TGTGCCACCAGCAGCAGCGGGAGCTCCTACGAGCAGTACTTC. As protein: CATSSSGSSYEQYF. The chain combines TRBV15 with TRBJ2-7; 8 bases line up with TRBD2. CDR3 size: 14 residues. Germline V lookup: CDR1 LNHNV, CDR2 YYDKDF (reference sequence). The V segment lost 3 bases and the J segment 0 bases; nucleotides outside the gene matches: 1.

J is TRBJ2-3 and V is TRBV27, with TRBD2 matching 10 bases. Trimming took 5 bases from V and 3 from J; bases not matched to a gene: 8. CDR1 MNHEY and CDR2 SMNVEV come from the germline V gene (reference sequence). There are 16 residues in the CDR3. CDR3: CASSEGLAVITDTQYF. Here the CDR3 DNA reads TGTGCCAGCAGTGAAGGACTAGCGGTAATTACAGATACGCAGTATTTT.

Only a few counts were recorded for this clone. The chain joins TRBV7-9 to TRBJ1-4; TRBD1 is a possible D gene (5 bases). V lost 5 bases, J lost 4 bases, and 17 bases lay in between. The CDR3 is 16 amino acids. Germline V gene data show CDR1 as SEHNR and CDR2 as FQNEAQ (reference sequence). Here the CDR3 reads CASSPGGEGGNEKLFF. The DNA for the CDR3 is TGTGCCAGCAGCCCCGGAGGGGAGGGCGGTAATGAAAAACTGTTTTTT.